Presented here are 9 T cell receptor beta chains from one specimen sequenced in a study of metastatic and nonmetastatic thyroid tumors. All patients were untreated before thyroid surgery. TCRdb re-processed the PCR reads through MiXCR. The sample holds about 21,000 clones, roughly 13% seen once. Sequencing input: blood. These TCRs come from a female donor with papillary thyroid cancer or a benign thyroid nodule (not recorded which). Some clones in this sample may be carry-over from other donors' samples.

The chain joins TRBV20-1 to TRBJ1-2; 8 nucleotides align to TRBD1. Germline V gives CDR1 DFQATT, CDR2 SNEGSKA (reference sequence). Unmatched junction bases numbered 2, after V lost 5 bases and J lost 3 bases. CDR3 length equals 12 residues. The CDR3 loop is CSAETGDYGYTF. The CDR3 DNA sequence: TGCAGTGCTGAGACAGGGGACTATGGCTACACCTTC.

This clone ranks as medium-sized. The chain uses TRBV27 and TRBJ2-1, with 8 bases identical to TRBD2. Per germline, CDR1 MNHEY and CDR2 SMNVEV (reference sequence). The CDR3 sequence is 12 residues long. V was clipped by 7 bases and J by 8 bases; unmatched bases: 4. The CDR3 sequence is CASISGSYEQFF. In DNA form, the CDR3 reads TGTGCCAGCATAAGCGGGAGCTATGAGCAGTTCTTC.

This clone occurred many times. The rearrangement uses TRBV27 and TRBJ1-4, with D possibly TRBD1 on 6 matching bases. Germline values: CDR1 MNHEY, CDR2 SMNVEV (reference sequence). This CDR3 region has 14 residues. The V end lost 7 bases, the J end lost 0 bases, and 9 bases lay between the germline ends. CDR3 in DNA: TGTGCCAGCAAGGACAGCGCAACTAATGAAAAACTGTTTTTT. Translated, it gives CASKDSATNEKLFF.

The rearrangement links TRBV7-9 to TRBJ2-1; D not certain. Trimming stripped 4 bases from V and 13 bases from J, with 20 bases between. Germline V lookup: CDR1 SEHNR, CDR2 FQNEAQ (reference sequence). The CDR3 contains 14 residues. CDR3 loop: CASSSPGFGPTQFF. For the CDR3, the DNA is TGTGCCAGCAGCTCTCCCGGATTTGGTCCCACCCAGTTCTTC.

This clone is deemed medium-sized. V and J are TRBV12-3 or TRBV12-4 and TRBJ2-7; D not resolved. This CDR3 has 12 amino acids. The ends were cut back, 2 bases at V and 3 bases at J, with 5 bases in the middle. The CDR3 coding sequence is TGTGCCAGCAGTTTATCCGGCTACGAGCAGTACTTC. It codes for CASSLSGYEQYF.

This clone was seen repeatedly, ten times or more. The chain employs TRBV29-1 and TRBJ2-3; 8 nucleotides line up with TRBD2. Unmatched junction bases numbered 6, after V lost 2 bases and J lost 2 bases. The germline CDR1 and CDR2 sequences are SQVTM and ANQGSEA. The CDR3 is made up of 15 amino acids. DNA of the CDR3: TGCAGCGTTGAAATGGGGCGGGGGGACACAGATACGCAGTATTTT. Its protein is CSVEMGRGDTDTQYF.

This clone showed up just a few times. V gene TRBV6-1 combines with J gene TRBJ1-2; 7 bases align to TRBD1. Trimming cost V 5 bases and J 1 base; bases outside gene matches: 7. The CDR3 length is 15 residues. Germline assignment: CDR1 MNHNS and CDR2 SASEGT. CDR3 bases: TGTGCCAGCAGTCAACGGACAGGCAATAACTATGGCTACACCTTC. This gives the protein CASSQRTGNNYGYTF.

At least ten counts were recorded for this clone. The V call is TRBV9, the J call TRBJ2-3, with D uncertain. The CDR3 totals 15 residues. The germline V gene has CDR1 SGDLS and CDR2 YYNGEE. The germline V and J ends were trimmed by 1 base and 0 bases, with 9 bases remaining between them. For the CDR3, the DNA is TGTGCCAGCAGCGTACAGGATTCTAGCACAGATACGCAGTATTTT. It is translated as CASSVQDSSTDTQYF.

This clone appeared many times. The rearrangement links TRBV7-6 to TRBJ2-2; D unclear. Germline lookup yields CDR1 SGHVS and CDR2 FNYEAQ. The CDR3 is 14 residues long. V was shortened by 5 bases and J by 1 base, with 8 bases between the two germline ends. The CDR3 DNA sequence: TGTGCCAGCAGCCCGAACGGGAACACCGGGGAGCTGTTTTTT. Protein: CASSPNGNTGELFF.